This T cell receptor (beta chain) originates from a study of blood T cells in healthy people across ages. About this clonotype: Antigen unknown.

Study-level points and caveats: It was held that diversity estimates obtained from one million T cells represented underestimates. Among long-lived donors, naive CD4+ cells were more numerous and diversity higher than in aged donors.

A second PCR, run for about 7 to 11 cycles, used a sample-barcoded 5' primer plus a J-beta primer mix. From each sample, at least 2.5 million paired-end reads containing CDR3 were obtained. In TCRdb, the 5' RACE reads were re-called with MiXCR into one record per CDR3 protein. The table shows 1.5 million to 2 million distinct CDR3 sequences, with about 28% occurring only once. The sequenced sample consisted of blood. This receptor was identified in a woman in her thirties in good health.

CDR3 protein: CASNQDHQETQYF. CDR3 DNA sequence: TGTGCCAGCAACCAGGACCACCAAGAGACCCAGTACTTC. The rearrangement links TRBV6-2 or TRBV6-3 to TRBJ2-5; D gene uncertain. Trimming cost V 7 bases and J 0 bases, with 9 bases left between them. Germline V gene data show CDR1 as MNHEY and CDR2 as SVGEGT. This CDR3 region has 13 residues.